The T cell receptor beta chain described here comes from a study of CD8+CD57+ T cells in acquired aplastic anemia. At the level of the study: Sorted CD4+ and CD8+ cells gave an average of approximately 3.4 ug of DNA.

This CDR3 has 14 amino acids. The ends were cut back, 4 bases at V and 5 bases at J, with 14 bases in the middle. The table lists this clonotype with many counts. Profiling that covered TCR beta VDJ and CDR3 relied on genomic DNA as its template. Each CDR3 protein is one row after TCRdb ran MiXCR on the reads. The sample lists about 420,000 distinct CDR3 sequences, around 72% seen once, with under 4.5% in the top ten. The receptor was derived from a human donor in good health, serving as a control. Sequencing was performed on sorted CD4+, CD8+, or CD8+CD57+ T cells (not recorded which) from PBMCs. The rearrangement uses TRBV12-3 or TRBV12-4 and TRBJ2-5; tentative D call: TRBD1 (5 bases). CDR3 sequence reads: CASSSALYRETQYF. CDR3 DNA: TGTGCCAGCAGTTCTGCCCTTTACAGGGAGACCCAGTACTTC.